This TCR beta chain was observed in a study of blood T cell repertoires in COVID-19. Assay used: immunoSEQ multiplex PCR; TCRdb lists only in-frame clones, some missing. The sample shows 350,000 to 450,000 clones, 85% of them seen only once. Sequencing was done on a sample of peripheral blood. The clonotype was recovered from a woman aged 18 to 35 with acute or convalescent COVID-19.

The CDR3, as DNA: TGTGCCAGTACCCCCGGGGGGCTCCTCGGAGATACGCAGTATTTT. It specifies CASTPGGLLGDTQYF. J is TRBJ2-3 and V is TRBV19, with D perhaps TRBD2 (7 bases). The germline V and J ends were trimmed by 7 bases and 5 bases, with 19 bases remaining between them. The length of the CDR3 is 15 residues. Germline CDR1 is LNHDA and CDR2 is SQIVND (reference sequence). Looking up the rest from reference TRBV19 and TRBJ2-3 gives the full variable domain: DGGITQSPKYLFRKEGQNVTLSCEQNLNHDAMYWYRQDPGQGLRLIYYSQIVNDFQKGDIAEGYSVSREKKESFPLTVTSAQKNPTAFYLCASTPGGLLGDTQYFGPGTRLTVL.